The 20 T cell receptor beta chains below were found in one sample sequenced in a study of tumor-infiltrating lymphocytes in primary liver carcinoma. Between about 20 and 30 mg of unsorted bulk tissue served as the source from which RNA and DNA were co-extracted. TCR beta cDNA was prepared out of around 460 ng total RNA by means of a constant-region primer. Three-round nested multiplex PCR performed with slightly modified ARM-PCR produced the TCR beta libraries. Use of TRBV1-TRBV30 forward primers with a C-beta reverse primer characterized the first two PCR rounds, which lasted about 9 cycles each. MiXCR, run by TCRdb on the multiplex PCR reads, gives a single entry per CDR3 protein. The table includes about 190,000 distinct CDR3 sequences, around four fifths detected once. The sequenced sample consisted of tumor tissue from primary liver carcinoma. The source of these receptors is a man between 35 and 55 years old with primary liver carcinoma and hepatitis B virus infection.

As concerns this clonotype: The conserved phenylalanine or tryptophan normally closing the CDR3 is absent here, so this likely arose from a read error. The chain uses TRBV12-3 or TRBV12-4 and TRBJ2-1; D gene unclear. Trimming removed 5 bases at V and 10 bases at J, with 9 bases between. The CDR3 spans 11 residues. This CDR3 reads CASSSGNEQFL. The CDR3 DNA follows: TGTGCCAGCAGTAGTGGCAACGAGCAGTTCTTA.

In the case of this clonotype: One junction end does not reproduce the germline sequence, and a read error may be involved. CDR3 region: CVSTLQMTGEFFF. The CDR3 nucleotides read TGTGTCAGCACCTTACAGATGACCGGGGAGTTCTTTTTT. This rearrangement joins TRBV6-2 or TRBV6-3 to TRBJ2-2; possible D gene TRBD2, 5 bases. This CDR3 is 13 amino acids long. In germline, CDR1 is MNHEY, CDR2 SVGEGT.

Remarks on this clonotype: The germline gene is not matched at one end of the junction; a read error may be the cause. The rearrangement links TRBV11-1 to TRBJ2-7; a possible D gene is TRBD2 (5 bases). The DNA end lines up better with TRBJ2-1; the J call may be wrong. CDR3 length: 17 amino acids. CDR1 is SGHAT and CDR2 is FQDESV in the germline V gene (reference sequence). The CDR3 spells CTSSLGPAGESSYEQFF. Here the CDR3 DNA reads TGTACCAGCAGTTTAGGGCCGGCGGGTGAAAGCTCCTACGAGCAGTTCTTC.

V usage is TRBV5-4 and J usage is TRBJ2-5; either TRBD1 or TRBD2 may fit D (5 bases each). Trimming shortened V by 0 bases and J by 2 bases, and 11 bases separated the two germline ends. Per germline, CDR1 SGHNT and CDR2 YYREEE (reference sequence). CDR3 length equals 15 residues. CDR3 bases: TGTGCCAGCAGCTTGGACGGGGACGGGCAAGAGACCCAGTACTTC. Residues: CASSLDGDGQETQYF.

This clonotype was observed many times. The rearrangement links TRBV6-5 to TRBJ1-1; no reliable D call. V was trimmed by 0 bases and J by 1 base, leaving 9 bases between them. The CDR3 has 15 amino acids. Looked up from germline, CDR1 is MNHEY and CDR2 is SVGAGI. The CDR3, as DNA: TGTGCCAGCAGTTACTCGGCAGCCTGGAACACTGAAGCTTTCTTT. It yields the protein CASSYSAAWNTEAFF.

This clonotype was counted a single time. The junction differs from germline at one of its ends, possibly a read error. The J gene is TRBJ2-1, the V gene TRBV29-1; 7 bases agree with TRBD2. Germline V gene sequence: CDR1 SQVTM, CDR2 ANQGSEA. This CDR3 region has 14 residues. The CDR3 bases are TGCAGTATCCAAGCGGGAAACTCCTACAATGAGCTGTTCTTC. This translates into CSIQAGNSYNELFF.

Comments on this clonotype: The junction and the germline gene differ at one end; a read error may be behind it. V usage is TRBV29-1 and J usage is TRBJ2-5; TRBD2 might be the D (6 bases). The CDR3 covers 17 residues. In germline, CDR1 is SQVTM, CDR2 ANQGSEA. The CDR3 protein is CSVVLVGGRFSQETQHF. The DNA of the CDR3 is TGCAGCGTTGTACTAGTGGGAGGCCGCTTCAGCCAAGAGACCCAGCACTTC. Using reference TRBV29-1 and TRBJ2-5 for the parts outside the CDR3, the full variable domain is SAVISQKPSRDICQRGTSLTIQCQVDSQVTMMFWYRQQPGQSLTLIATANQGSEATYESGFVIDKFPISRPNLTFSTLTVSNMSPEDSSIYLCSVVLVGGRFSQETQHFGPGTRLLVL.

As concerns this clonotype: One end of the junction varies from germline; a read error may be responsible. The rearrangement uses TRBV7-8 and TRBJ2-7, with TRBD2 matching 7 bases. There are 14 residues in the CDR3. CDR1 is SGHVS, CDR2 FQNEAQ, per germline. Here the CDR3 reads CASSQSRDYYERYF. CDR3 nucleotide sequence: TGTGCCAGCAGCCAGTCACGGGACTACTACGAGCGGTACTTC.

A single count supports this clonotype. The rearrangement uses TRBV11-2 and TRBJ2-3; no firm D call. The CDR3 runs 14 residues. The germline CDR1 and CDR2 sequences are SGHAT and FQNNGV. CDR3 DNA sequence: TGTGTCAACGGCCCCCCGGGCCGGACAGATACGCAGTATTTT. Residues: CVNGPPGRTDTQYF.

This clonotype was detected ten times or more. This chain uses TRBV28 with TRBJ2-3; 10 bases agree with TRBD2. The V gene end was trimmed by 8 bases and the J gene end by 0 bases; junction bases not matched to a gene: 8. The CDR3 totals 16 residues. Germline V gene data show CDR1 as MDHEN and CDR2 as SYDVKM. DNA for the CDR3: TGTGCCAGCCTGGGAGGAGCGGGAGGGAGCACAGATACGCAGTATTTT. Residues: CASLGGAGGSTDTQYF. The complete variable domain, with remaining parts taken from reference TRBV28 and TRBJ2-3, reads DVKVTQSSRYLVKRTGEKVFLECVQDMDHENMFWYRQDPGLGLRLIYFSYDVKMKEKGDIPEGYSVSREKKERFSLILESASTNQTSMYLCASLGGAGGSTDTQYFGPGTRLTVL.

V and J are TRBV6-1 and TRBJ1-2; D is unresolved. The germline V and J ends were trimmed by 4 bases and 5 bases, with 17 bases remaining between them. The CDR3 has 15 residues. Germline V gene data show CDR1 as MNHNS and CDR2 as SASEGT. Here the CDR3 DNA reads TGTGCCAGCAGTGTTACAATCGGGATAGGTTATGGCTACACCTTC. It is translated as CASSVTIGIGYGYTF.

As regards this clonotype: One end of the junction does not line up with germline, which may come from a read error. The rearrangement links TRBV6-5 to TRBJ2-6, with D uncertain. The CDR3 loop spans 16 amino acids. The germline gives CDR1 MNHEY, CDR2 SVGAGI. The CDR3 DNA is TGTGCCAGCAGTTACGCTGAGTTCTCTAGGGCCAACGTCCTGACTTTC. Encoded protein: CASSYAEFSRANVLTF.

Worth noting for this clonotype: This could be a read error, since a much larger clone is one nucleotide away. V gene TRBV6-5 combines with J gene TRBJ2-7, with 10 bases lining up with TRBD2. The CDR3 runs to 14 residues. CDR1 is MNHEY and CDR2 is SVGAGI in the germline V gene. Here the CDR3 reads CVSSGTSAAYEQYF. For the CDR3, the DNA is TGTGTCAGCAGTGGGACTAGCGCGGCCTACGAGCAGTACTTC.

This rearrangement joins TRBV29-1 to TRBJ1-3; no definite D call. Germline CDR1 is SQVTM and CDR2 is ANQGSEA. This CDR3 has 12 amino acids. The CDR3 coding sequence is TGCAGAGCTAAGGGTAATGGAAACACCATATATTTT. The encoded protein is CRAKGNGNTIYF.

The rearrangement links TRBV6-2 or TRBV6-3 to TRBJ1-2; D gene unclear. The V and J ends lost 3 bases and 8 bases respectively, with 13 bases between them. The CDR3 contains 13 residues. The germline V gene has CDR1 MNHEY and CDR2 SVGEGT. Here the CDR3 reads CASSYMGKGGYTF. DNA of the CDR3: TGTGCCAGCAGTTATATGGGCAAAGGCGGCTACACCTTC.

To note about this clonotype: In this CDR3 the conserved last residue, phenylalanine or tryptophan, is missing, so a read error is likely. The rearrangement joins TRBV6-1 to TRBJ2-7, with D uncertain. The CDR3 runs to 16 residues. Trimming stripped 7 bases from V and 0 bases from J, with 19 bases between. Germline V gene lookup returns CDR1 MNHNS and CDR2 SASEGT. As DNA, the CDR3 is TGTGCCAGCACTCCTAACCGAACCCTAAGCTCCTACGAGCAGTACCTC. Its translation is CASTPNRTLSSYEQYL.

A word on this clonotype: No conserved phenylalanine or tryptophan ends this CDR3, so it is likely a read error. The DNA is omitted, as the CDR3 cannot be located on it reliably, and the CDR3 follows TCRdb's listing. The chain is built from TRBV4-2 and TRBJ2-7; the table gives TRBD2 as D, unverified against the DNA. The length of the CDR3 is 16 amino acids, counting both ends. Germline V CDR1 and CDR2: LGHNA, YNFKEQ. The CDR3 loop is CASSQDGTSGSYEQYL.

V and J are TRBV10-3 and TRBJ2-1, with D maybe TRBD2 (5 bases). CDR3 length: 15 residues. V dropped 8 bases and J dropped 2 bases, with 16 bases sitting between them. Germline V gene sequence: CDR1 ENHRY, CDR2 SYGVKD. DNA of the CDR3: TGTGCCATCGGGAGAGAAACAAGCACCTACAATGAGCAGTTCTTC. Translating it yields CAIGRETSTYNEQFF.

Concerning this clonotype: Sequence at one end of the junction differs from germline and may be a read error. The genes are TRBV5-6 and TRBJ1-1; D might be TRBD1 (6 bases). CDR3 length: 15 amino acids. The germline V gene has CDR1 SGHDT and CDR2 YYEEEE. This chain's CDR3 is CAGSLGGTGAPEALF. DNA of the CDR3: TGTGCCGGCAGTTTGGGGGGGACGGGGGCCCCTGAAGCTCTCTTT.

This chain links TRBV4-3 with TRBJ2-3; 14 nucleotides match TRBD2. From germline, CDR1 is LGHNA and CDR2 YSLEER. CDR3 length equals 20 residues. CDR3 DNA: TGCACCGGCAGCCAATATCTTCCCTCCGGGACTAGCGGGAGAGCAGATACGCAGTATTTT. Residues: CTGSQYLPSGTSGRADTQYF.